The 10 T cell receptor beta chains below were found in one sample sequenced in a study of T cell changes during pregnancy in multiple sclerosis. The data were produced by immunoSEQ multiplex PCR, yet TCRdb's version contains in-frame clones alone and is incomplete. The sample shows fewer than 60,000 clones, roughly 93% of them seen only once. The sample was peripheral blood, taken in the second trimester of pregnancy. The receptor source for this set is a female donor with multiple sclerosis, enrolled in a pregnancy study.

This sequence joins TRBV28 and TRBJ2-7; D gene ambiguous. Germline lookup yields CDR1 MDHEN and CDR2 SYDVKM. V shed 6 bases and J shed 0 bases, with 9 bases lying between them. The CDR3 extends over 13 amino acids. The CDR3 region is CASSRGFSYEQYF. The CDR3 DNA follows: TGTGCCAGCAGCCGCGGATTCTCCTACGAGCAGTACTTC.

This sequence joins TRBV5-1 and TRBJ2-7; 8 bases agree with TRBD2. CDR3 size: 16 residues. Germline loops: CDR1 SGHRS, CDR2 YFSETQ. Losses at the gene ends were 2 bases for V and 5 bases for J; bases not matched to a gene: 12. The chain's CDR3 is CASSFRPSGGRNEQYF. CDR3 DNA sequence: TGCGCCAGCAGCTTCAGGCCCAGCGGGGGTCGGAACGAGCAGTACTTC.

The gene calls are TRBV19 and TRBJ1-5; 8 positions match TRBD1. CDR3 length equals 15 residues. Trimming took 7 bases from V and 0 from J; bases not matched to a gene: 5. Germline lookup yields CDR1 LNHDA and CDR2 SQIVND (reference sequence). The CDR3 sequence: CASTRTGNSNQPQHF. The CDR3 nucleotides read TGTGCCAGTACCCGGACAGGGAATAGCAATCAGCCCCAGCATTTT.

The chain is built from TRBV5-6 and TRBJ1-2; D might be TRBD1 (5 bases). Trimming stripped 2 bases from V and 2 bases from J, with 7 bases between. The CDR3 is made up of 13 amino acids. The germline V gene encodes CDR1 SGHDT and CDR2 YYEEEE. The CDR3 loop reads CASSFAGNYGYTF. The CDR3 bases are TGTGCCAGCAGCTTCGCAGGGAACTATGGCTACACCTTC.

The V gene is TRBV5-1, the J gene TRBJ2-4, with 7 bases identical to TRBD1. Germline values: CDR1 SGHRS, CDR2 YFSETQ. The V and J ends lost 4 bases and 6 bases, in that order; junction bases with no gene match: 10. The CDR3 runs 15 residues. This chain's CDR3 is CASSLSWAGGNIQYF. The CDR3 region has the DNA TGCGCCAGCAGCCTCTCTTGGGCAGGGGGAAACATTCAGTACTTC.

The sample holds a few counts of this clone. The V call is TRBV9, the J call TRBJ1-2; D perhaps matches TRBD1 (5 bases). V gave up 0 bases and J gave up 2 bases, with 14 bases separating them. The CDR3 is 16 amino acids. CDR1 is SGDLS, CDR2 YYNGEE, per germline. The CDR3 spells CASSVGVAGGNYGYTF. The CDR3 DNA follows: TGTGCCAGCAGCGTAGGAGTTGCCGGGGGAAACTATGGCTACACCTTC.

The V and J genes are TRBV7-2 and TRBJ1-6; TRBD1 is a possible D gene (5 bases). The CDR3 extends over 12 amino acids. V lost 3 bases and J 10 bases, leaving 7 bases between the germline ends. Germline CDR1 SGHTA, CDR2 FQGNSA. The CDR3 reads CASSFQGSPLHF. The CDR3 DNA sequence: TGTGCCAGCAGCTTCCAGGGCTCACCCCTCCACTTT.

The CDR3 nucleotides read TGTGCCTGGAGTGTAAGACAGGCTAATGAAAAACTGTTTTTT. Translated, it gives CAWSVRQANEKLFF. V gene TRBV30 combines with J gene TRBJ1-4; TRBD1 is a possible D gene (6 bases). The CDR3 runs to 14 residues. V lost 0 bases, J lost 3 bases, and 8 bases lay in between. From germline, CDR1 is GTSNPN and CDR2 SVGIG (reference sequence). Variable domain in full (rest from reference TRBV30 and TRBJ1-4): SQTIHQWPATLVQPVGSPLSLECTVEGTSNPNLYWYRQAAGRGLQLLFYSVGIGQISSEVPQNLSASRPQDRQFILSSKKLLLSDSGFYLCAWSVRQANEKLFFGSGTQLSVL.

This clone was recorded once. The rearrangement links TRBV10-2 to TRBJ2-7; D gene unclear. The CDR3 is 12 residues long. V dropped 6 bases and J dropped 7 bases, with 13 bases sitting between them. Germline V gene data show CDR1 as WSHSY and CDR2 as SAAADI. CDR3 in amino acids: CASRRVVFEQYF. The CDR3 nucleotides are TGCGCCAGCAGACGAGTGGTGTTTGAGCAGTACTTC.

The chain uses TRBV7-3 and TRBJ1-1; D is uncertain. V lost 2 bases, J lost 0 bases, and 7 bases lay in between. The CDR3 extends over 14 amino acids. Germline V gene sequence: CDR1 SGHTA, CDR2 FQGTGA. For the CDR3, the DNA is TGTGCCAGCAGCTTACAGAGGTTGAACACTGAAGCTTTCTTT. It specifies CASSLQRLNTEAFF.